The entry below describes one T cell receptor beta chain. What it recognizes is unknown. Germline loops: CDR1 SGHTA, CDR2 FQGTGA. This CDR3 spans 15 amino acids. Trimming at V came to 4 bases and at J to 2 bases, leaving 8 bases not matched to a gene. Peripheral blood samples of roughly 9.8 milliliters were drawn from each donor. Then a second PCR, running about 7 to 11 cycles, was carried out with a sample-barcoded 5' primer and a J-beta primer mix. MiXCR, applied by TCRdb to the 5' RACE reads, yields one record per CDR3 protein. The data show around 1,000,000 distinct CDR3 sequences, approximately 25% seen once. The sample comes from a study of blood T cells in healthy people across ages. Overall study findings and caveats: Underestimates were what the diversity estimates from one million T cells were considered to be.

A further study also used this sample, focusing on T cells of mothers and their children. As that report states: The overlap seen between related mothers and children slightly exceeded that of unrelated pairs, though not significantly.

The sample comprised blood. This rearrangement joins TRBV7-3 to TRBJ2-7; 7 bases fit TRBD1. The receptor's source is a girl aged 2-10 years in good health. The CDR3 region is CASSSLTGIPYEQYF. CDR3 DNA sequence: TGTGCCAGCAGCTCCTTGACAGGGATCCCCTACGAGCAGTACTTC.